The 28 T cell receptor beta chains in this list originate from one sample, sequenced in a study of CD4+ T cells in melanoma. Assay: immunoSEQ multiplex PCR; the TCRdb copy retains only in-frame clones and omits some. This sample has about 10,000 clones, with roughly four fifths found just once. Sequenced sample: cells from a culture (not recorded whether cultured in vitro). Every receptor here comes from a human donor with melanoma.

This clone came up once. Here the CDR3 DNA reads TGTGCCAGCAGCTTAACCAGCCCCGGAGAGACCCAGTACTTC. Protein sequence: CASSLTSPGETQYF. This chain links TRBV13 with TRBJ2-5; D unclear. CDR1 and CDR2 from the germline V gene are PRHDT and FYEKMQ (reference sequence). Trimming stripped 2 bases from V and 4 bases from J, with 11 bases between. This CDR3 is 14 amino acids long.

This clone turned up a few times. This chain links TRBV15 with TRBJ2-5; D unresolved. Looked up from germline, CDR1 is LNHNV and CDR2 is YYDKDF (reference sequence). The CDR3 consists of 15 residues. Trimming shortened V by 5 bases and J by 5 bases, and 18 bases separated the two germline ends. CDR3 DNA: TGTGCCACCAGCCCACGGCCGGGTGGTCGGGAGACCCAGTACTTC. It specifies CATSPRPGGRETQYF.

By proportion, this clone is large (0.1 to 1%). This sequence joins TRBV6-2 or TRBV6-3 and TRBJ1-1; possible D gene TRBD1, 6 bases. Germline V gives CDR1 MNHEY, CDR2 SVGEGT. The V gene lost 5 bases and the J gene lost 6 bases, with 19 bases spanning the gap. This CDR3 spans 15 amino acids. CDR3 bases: TGTGCCAGCAGTCCGAACTTACAGGGTGGGGCTGAAGCTTTCTTT. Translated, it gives CASSPNLQGGAEAFF.

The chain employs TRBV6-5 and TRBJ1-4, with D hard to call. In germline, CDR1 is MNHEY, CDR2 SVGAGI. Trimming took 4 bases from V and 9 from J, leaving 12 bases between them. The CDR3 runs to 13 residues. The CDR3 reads CASSSVPPKKLFF. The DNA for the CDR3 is TGTGCCAGCAGTTCGGTACCTCCGAAAAAACTGTTTTTT.

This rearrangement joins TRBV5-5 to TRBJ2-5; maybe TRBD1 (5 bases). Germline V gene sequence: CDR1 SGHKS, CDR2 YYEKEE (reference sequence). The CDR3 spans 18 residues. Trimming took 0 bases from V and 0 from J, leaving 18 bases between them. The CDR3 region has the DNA TGTGCCAGCAGCTTGGGGGGCAGCAGCCGAAGGGACCAAGAGACCCAGTACTTC. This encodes CASSLGGSSRRDQETQYF.

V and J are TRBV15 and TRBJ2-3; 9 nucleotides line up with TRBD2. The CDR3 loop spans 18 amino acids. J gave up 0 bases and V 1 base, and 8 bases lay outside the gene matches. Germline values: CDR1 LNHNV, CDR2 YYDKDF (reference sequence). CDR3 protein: CATSRASGKRSSTDTQYF. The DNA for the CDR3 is TGTGCCACCAGCAGAGCTAGCGGGAAGAGAAGCAGCACAGATACGCAGTATTTT.

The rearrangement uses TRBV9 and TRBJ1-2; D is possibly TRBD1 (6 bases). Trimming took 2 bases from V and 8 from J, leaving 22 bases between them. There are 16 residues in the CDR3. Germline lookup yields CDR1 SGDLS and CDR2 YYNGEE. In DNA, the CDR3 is TGTGCCAGCAGCGTCGGACAGATGACAAAAGGTCACGGCTACACCTTC. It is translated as CASSVGQMTKGHGYTF.

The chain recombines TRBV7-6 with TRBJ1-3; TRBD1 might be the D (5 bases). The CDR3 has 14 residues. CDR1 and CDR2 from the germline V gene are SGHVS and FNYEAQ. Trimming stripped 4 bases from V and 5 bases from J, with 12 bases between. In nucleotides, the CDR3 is TGTGCCAGCAGCTCCCCGGGACTCCGAAACACCATATATTTT. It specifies CASSSPGLRNTIYF.

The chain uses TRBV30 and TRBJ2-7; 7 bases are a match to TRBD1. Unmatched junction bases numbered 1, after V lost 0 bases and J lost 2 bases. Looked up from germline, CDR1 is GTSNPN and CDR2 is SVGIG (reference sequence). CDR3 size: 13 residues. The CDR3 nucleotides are TGTGCCTGGAGTGTCGACAGGGCCTACGAGCAGTACTTC. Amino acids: CAWSVDRAYEQYF.

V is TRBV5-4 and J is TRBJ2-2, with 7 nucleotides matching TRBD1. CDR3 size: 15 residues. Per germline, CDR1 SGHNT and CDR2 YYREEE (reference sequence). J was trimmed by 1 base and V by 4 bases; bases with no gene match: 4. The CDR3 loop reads CASSTRQGNTGELFF. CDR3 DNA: TGTGCCAGCAGCACACGACAGGGGAACACCGGGGAGCTGTTTTTT. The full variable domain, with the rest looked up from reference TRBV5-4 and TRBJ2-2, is ETGVTQSPTHLIKTRGQQVTLRCSSQSGHNTVSWYQQALGQGPQFIFQYYREEENGRGNFPPRFSGLQFPNYSSELNVNALELDDSALYLCASSTRQGNTGELFFGEGSRLTVL.

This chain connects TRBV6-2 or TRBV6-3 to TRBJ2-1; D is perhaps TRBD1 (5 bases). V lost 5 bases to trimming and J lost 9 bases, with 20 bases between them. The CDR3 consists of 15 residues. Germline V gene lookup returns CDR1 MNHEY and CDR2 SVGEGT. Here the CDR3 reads CASSKQNRYSSEQFF. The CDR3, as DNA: TGTGCCAGCAGTAAACAAAACAGGTACTCCAGTGAGCAGTTCTTC.

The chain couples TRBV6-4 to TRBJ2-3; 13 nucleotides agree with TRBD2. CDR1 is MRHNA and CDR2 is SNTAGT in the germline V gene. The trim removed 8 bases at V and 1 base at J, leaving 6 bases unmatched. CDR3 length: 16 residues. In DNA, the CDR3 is TGTGCCAGCTCAAGACTAGCGGGGGGAGGCACAGATACGCAGTATTTT. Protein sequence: CASSRLAGGGTDTQYF.

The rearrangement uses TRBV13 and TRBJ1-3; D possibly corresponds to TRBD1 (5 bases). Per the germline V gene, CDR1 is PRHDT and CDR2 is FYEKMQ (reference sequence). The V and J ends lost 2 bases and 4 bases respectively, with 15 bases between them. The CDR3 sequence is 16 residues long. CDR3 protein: CASSLWGGPAGNTIYF. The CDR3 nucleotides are TGTGCCAGCAGCTTATGGGGGGGACCAGCCGGAAACACCATATATTTT. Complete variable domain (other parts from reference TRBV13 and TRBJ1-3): AAGVIQSPRHLIKEKRETATLKCYPIPRHDTVYWYQQGPGQDPQFLISFYEKMQSDKGSIPDRFSAQQFSDYHSELNMSSLELGDSALYFCASSLWGGPAGNTIYFGEGSWLTVV.

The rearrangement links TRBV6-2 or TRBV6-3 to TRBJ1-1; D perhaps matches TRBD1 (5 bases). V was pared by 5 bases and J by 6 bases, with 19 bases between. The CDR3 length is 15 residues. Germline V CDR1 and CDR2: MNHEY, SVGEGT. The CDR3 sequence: CASSRNLQGSAEAFF. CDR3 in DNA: TGTGCCAGCAGTCGCAACCTCCAGGGTAGCGCTGAAGCTTTCTTT.

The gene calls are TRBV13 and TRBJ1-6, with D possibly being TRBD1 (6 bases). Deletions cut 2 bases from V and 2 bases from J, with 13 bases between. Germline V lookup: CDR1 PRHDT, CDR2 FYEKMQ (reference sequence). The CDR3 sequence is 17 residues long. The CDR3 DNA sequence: TGTGCCAGCAGCTTATCAGGGGATTTCCCCTATAATTCACCCCTCCACTTT. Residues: CASSLSGDFPYNSPLHF.

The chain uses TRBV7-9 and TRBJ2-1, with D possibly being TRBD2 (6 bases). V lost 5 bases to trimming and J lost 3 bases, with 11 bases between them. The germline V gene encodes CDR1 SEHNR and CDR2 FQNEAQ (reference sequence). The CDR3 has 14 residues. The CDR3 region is CASSQGTDYNEQFF. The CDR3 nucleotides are TGTGCCAGCAGCCAAGGGACTGACTACAATGAGCAGTTCTTC.

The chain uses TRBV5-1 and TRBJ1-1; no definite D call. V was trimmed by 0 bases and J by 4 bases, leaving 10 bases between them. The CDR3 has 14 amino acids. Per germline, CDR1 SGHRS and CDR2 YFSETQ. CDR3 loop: CASSLALDATEAFF. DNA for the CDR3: TGCGCCAGCAGCTTGGCCTTGGACGCCACTGAAGCTTTCTTT.

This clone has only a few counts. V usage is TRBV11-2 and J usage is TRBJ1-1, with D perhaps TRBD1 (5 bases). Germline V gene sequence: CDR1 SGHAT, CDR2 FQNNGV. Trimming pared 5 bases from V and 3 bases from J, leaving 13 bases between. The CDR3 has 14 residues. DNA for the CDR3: TGTGCCAGCAGCCGGATGGCGGGGGACACTGAAGCTTTCTTT. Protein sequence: CASSRMAGDTEAFF.

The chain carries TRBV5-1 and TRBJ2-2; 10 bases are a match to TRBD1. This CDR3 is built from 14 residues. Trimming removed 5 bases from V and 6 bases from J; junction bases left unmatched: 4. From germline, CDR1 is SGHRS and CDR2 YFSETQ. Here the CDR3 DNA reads TGCGCCAGCAGATCTGACAGGGGGCCCGGGGAGCTGTTTTTT. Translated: CASRSDRGPGELFF.

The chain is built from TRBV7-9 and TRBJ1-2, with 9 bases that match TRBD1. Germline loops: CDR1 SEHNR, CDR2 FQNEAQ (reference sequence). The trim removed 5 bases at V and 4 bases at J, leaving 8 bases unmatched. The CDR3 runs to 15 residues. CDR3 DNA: TGTGCCAGCAGCCGCTCGGGACAGGGTACCTATGGCTACACCTTC. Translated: CASSRSGQGTYGYTF.

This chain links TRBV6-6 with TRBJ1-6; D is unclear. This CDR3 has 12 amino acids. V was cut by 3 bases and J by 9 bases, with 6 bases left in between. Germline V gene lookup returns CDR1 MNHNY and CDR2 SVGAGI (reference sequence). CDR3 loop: CASSYGVSPLHF. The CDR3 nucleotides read TGTGCCAGCAGTTATGGGGTTTCACCCCTCCACTTT.

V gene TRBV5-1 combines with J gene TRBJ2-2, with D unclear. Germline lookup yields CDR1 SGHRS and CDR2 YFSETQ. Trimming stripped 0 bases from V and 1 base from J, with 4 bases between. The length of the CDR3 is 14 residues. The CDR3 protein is CASSLDGNTGELFF. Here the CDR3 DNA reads TGCGCCAGCAGCTTGGACGGGAACACCGGGGAGCTGTTTTTT. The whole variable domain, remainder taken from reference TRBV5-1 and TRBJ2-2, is KAGVTQTPRYLIKTRGQQVTLSCSPISGHRSVSWYQQTPGQGLQFLFEYFSETQRNKGNFPGRFSGRQFSNSRSEMNVSTLELGDSALYLCASSLDGNTGELFFGEGSRLTVL.

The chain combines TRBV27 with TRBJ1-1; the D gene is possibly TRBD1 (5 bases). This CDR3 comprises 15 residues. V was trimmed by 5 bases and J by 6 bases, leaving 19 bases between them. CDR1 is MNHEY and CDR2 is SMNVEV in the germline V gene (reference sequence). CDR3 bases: TGTGCCAGCAGTCCCCGGGACCTTAATTTCGCTGAAGCTTTCTTT. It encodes CASSPRDLNFAEAFF.

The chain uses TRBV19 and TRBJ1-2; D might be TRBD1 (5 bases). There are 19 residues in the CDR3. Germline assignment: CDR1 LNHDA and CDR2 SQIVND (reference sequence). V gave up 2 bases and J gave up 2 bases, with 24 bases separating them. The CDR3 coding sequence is TGTGCCAGTAGTATATCCCTCCAGGGCCAGCGAAGATGGAACTATGGCTACACCTTC. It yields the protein CASSISLQGQRRWNYGYTF.

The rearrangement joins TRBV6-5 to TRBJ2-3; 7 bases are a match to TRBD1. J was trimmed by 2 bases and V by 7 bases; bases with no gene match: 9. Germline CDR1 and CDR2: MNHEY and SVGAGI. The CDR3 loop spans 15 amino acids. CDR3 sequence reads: CASKETGISTDTQYF. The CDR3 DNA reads TGTGCCAGCAAAGAGACAGGGATTTCCACAGATACGCAGTATTTT.

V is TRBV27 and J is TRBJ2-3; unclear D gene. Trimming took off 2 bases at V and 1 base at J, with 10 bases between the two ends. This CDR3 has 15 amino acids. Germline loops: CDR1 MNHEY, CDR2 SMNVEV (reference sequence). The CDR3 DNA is TGTGCCAGCAGTTTACTAACATCAGGCACAGATACGCAGTATTTT. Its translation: CASSLLTSGTDTQYF.

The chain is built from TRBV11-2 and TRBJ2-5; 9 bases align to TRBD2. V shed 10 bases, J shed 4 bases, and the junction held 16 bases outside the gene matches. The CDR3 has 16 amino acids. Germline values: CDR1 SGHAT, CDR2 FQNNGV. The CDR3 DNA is TGTGCCACCCAGCGGGGGGCGAGCGGGGATGGAGAGACCCAGTACTTC. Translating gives CATQRGASGDGETQYF.

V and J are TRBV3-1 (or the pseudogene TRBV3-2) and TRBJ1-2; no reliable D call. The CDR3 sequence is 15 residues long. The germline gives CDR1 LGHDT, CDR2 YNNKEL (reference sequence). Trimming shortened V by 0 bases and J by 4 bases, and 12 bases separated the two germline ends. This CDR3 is CASSQDFADVYGYTF. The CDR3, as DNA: TGTGCCAGCAGCCAAGATTTCGCAGATGTCTATGGCTACACCTTC.